The clone carrying this TCR beta chain was observed many times. The data originate from a study of CD8 T cells in ankylosing spondylitis. TCR beta libraries were made by quantitative 5'-RACE with molecular barcodes. Via MiXCR, TCRdb re-called the 5' RACE reads, giving one row per CDR3 protein. The repertoire holds roughly 130,000 distinct CDR3 sequences, with roughly 9% as singletons. The germline gives CDR1 SGHVS, CDR2 FNYEAQ. With 0 bases removed from V and 2 bases from J, the gap between germline ends came to 20 bases. The CDR3 has 18 amino acids. The material sequenced was blood, either unsorted or a sorted T cell fraction (not recorded which). The chain employs TRBV7-6 and TRBJ2-7; the D gene is possibly TRBD2 (6 bases). The receptor's source is a male donor with ankylosing spondylitis or in good health (not recorded which). The CDR3 loop is CASSLAPNTPSDAYEQYF. The CDR3 DNA reads TGTGCCAGCAGCTTAGCGCCGAACACTCCTAGCGACGCCTACGAGCAGTACTTC.